This T cell receptor (beta chain) appears in the sequencing data of a study of T cells after yellow fever vaccination. The CDR3 loop spans 14 amino acids. Germline V lookup: CDR1 MDHEN, CDR2 SYDVKM. Germline trimming cut 5 bases from V and 8 bases from J; bases unmatched to any gene: 5. The 5'RACE template-switching step produced TCR cDNA and added a universal primer site and UMIs. Using its own MiXCR run on the 5' RACE reads, TCRdb lists one record per CDR3 protein. Seen here are 510,000 or so distinct CDR3 sequences, approximately 21% observed once, and the top ten hold around an eighth. Study-level results: The secondary T-cell response peaked on day 5, not day 15, but was weaker. The booster response re-showed most primary clones: 95% to 96% CD4, approximately 90% CD8.

This clonotype has just a few counts. Its antigen is unknown. The sequence derives from a man in his thirties or forties who received the YFV17D yellow fever vaccine. V gene TRBV28 combines with J gene TRBJ2-1; 11 nucleotides align to TRBD2. Sequences were derived from PBMCs, sampled 15 days after the yellow fever booster vaccination. The CDR3 bases are TGTGCCAGCAGTACTAGCGGGAGCCTGGATGAGCAGTTCTTC. Translating gives CASSTSGSLDEQFF.